These 30 T cell receptor beta chains originate from one sample sequenced in a study of sequential checkpoint blockade in melanoma. The treatment was: randomized to nivolumab then ipilimumab (arm A) or the reverse (arm B). Measured with immunoSEQ multiplex PCR; TCRdb has only the in-frame clones, and not every one. This table holds about 27,000 clones, 70% to 80% found once. The sequencing here drew on CD8+ T cells sorted from blood (inferred from file names), taken from a patient given nivolumab and ipilimumab in sequence. Every receptor here comes from a human donor with melanoma.

The chain recombines TRBV25-1 with TRBJ2-3; D not resolved. The CDR3 contains 13 residues. Deletions cut 3 bases from V and 9 bases from J, with 13 bases between. CDR1 is MGHDK and CDR2 is SYGVNS in the germline V gene. DNA for the CDR3: TGTGCCAGCAGTGACCCCTGGGCCCCCACGCAGTATTTT. Protein product: CASSDPWAPTQYF.

The chain uses TRBV6-5 and TRBJ2-7; D is possibly TRBD1 (6 bases). V shed 2 bases and J shed 1 base, with 9 bases lying between them. The CDR3 runs to 14 residues. Germline CDR1 reads MNHEY; CDR2 reads SVGAGI. The CDR3 protein is CASSYGRGSYEQYF. The CDR3 coding sequence is TGTGCCAGCAGTTACGGCAGGGGTTCCTACGAGCAGTACTTC.

The chain employs TRBV4-3 and TRBJ1-4; D is undetermined. The germline CDR1 and CDR2 sequences are LGHNA and YSLEER. The CDR3 consists of 17 residues. V was trimmed by 3 bases and J by 4 bases, leaving 18 bases between them. The CDR3 DNA reads TGCGCCAGCAGCCAGGCTCCCCCGGGTCGGGGTAATGAAAAACTGTTTTTT. Translated, it gives CASSQAPPGRGNEKLFF.

This chain connects TRBV28 to TRBJ1-6, with 8 bases fitting TRBD1. Germline V gene data show CDR1 as MDHEN and CDR2 as SYDVKM. The CDR3 is 15 residues long. The V and J ends lost 5 bases and 10 bases, in that order; junction bases with no gene match: 10. The CDR3: CASSALTGAGSPLHF. The CDR3 DNA sequence: TGTGCCAGCAGTGCCCTGACAGGGGCTGGGTCACCCCTCCACTTT.

V gene TRBV4-1 combines with J gene TRBJ2-7; D perhaps matches TRBD2 (6 bases). The germline gives CDR1 MGHRA, CDR2 YSYEKL. The CDR3 consists of 15 residues. The ends were cut back, 4 bases at V and 2 bases at J, with 15 bases in the middle. CDR3: CASSLRRGATYEQYF. The CDR3 DNA sequence: TGCGCCAGCAGCCTCCGGCGGGGAGCAACCTACGAGCAGTACTTC.

The rearrangement uses TRBV11-2 and TRBJ2-7; 7 bases line up with TRBD2. Germline trimming cut 0 bases from V and 3 bases from J; bases unmatched to any gene: 5. The CDR3 runs 15 residues. The V gene's germline CDR1 is SGHAT and CDR2 FQNNGV. The CDR3 protein is CASSLEPGLHYEQYF. The CDR3 DNA is TGTGCCAGCAGCTTAGAACCGGGACTACACTACGAGCAGTACTTC.

The chain employs TRBV7-3 and TRBJ2-2; 8 bases are a match to TRBD2. Trimming at V came to 2 bases and at J to 3 bases, leaving 8 bases not matched to a gene. Germline CDR1 and CDR2: SGHTA and FQGTGA. The length of the CDR3 is 17 residues. The CDR3 loop reads CASSLEAGGRYTGELFF. CDR3 sequence (DNA): TGTGCCAGCAGCTTAGAGGCGGGGGGCCGGTACACCGGGGAGCTGTTTTTT.

This clone was seen only once. The CDR3 region is CASSPRRGGFMNTEAFF. The CDR3 DNA sequence: TGTGCCAGCTCACCCAGGAGGGGAGGGTTCATGAACACTGAAGCTTTCTTT. This chain links TRBV18 with TRBJ1-1; D possibly corresponds to TRBD1 (5 bases). Looked up from germline, CDR1 is KGHSH and CDR2 is LQKENI. The CDR3 contains 17 residues. Trimming pared 3 bases from V and 0 bases from J, leaving 17 bases between.

The genes are TRBV10-1 and TRBJ2-7; 12 bases are a match to TRBD2. This CDR3 region has 21 residues. With V trimmed by 4 bases and J by 0 bases, 19 bases remained unmatched. Germline lookup yields CDR1 WNHNN and CDR2 SYGVQD (reference sequence). CDR3 bases: TGCGCCAGCAGTGGACTGACCCCCGGACTAGCGGGGTCAACCTCCTCCTACGAGCAGTACTTC. It encodes CASSGLTPGLAGSTSSYEQYF.

The rearrangement links TRBV29-1 to TRBJ2-3, with 7 nucleotides matching TRBD1. V shed 6 bases, J shed 2 bases, and the junction held 5 bases outside the gene matches. The CDR3 is 13 residues long. Per germline, CDR1 SQVTM and CDR2 ANQGSEA. The chain's CDR3 is CSVTGLNTDTQYF. The CDR3 DNA sequence: TGCAGCGTGACAGGGTTGAACACAGATACGCAGTATTTT.

V usage is TRBV5-1 and J usage is TRBJ2-2, with a weak D call TRBD1 (6 bases). CDR1 is SGHRS and CDR2 is YFSETQ in the germline V gene. This CDR3 has 16 amino acids. V was trimmed by 1 base and J by 3 bases, leaving 13 bases between them. CDR3: CASSLFGGRDTGELFF. DNA of the CDR3: TGCGCCAGCAGCTTGTTTGGGGGCCGCGACACCGGGGAGCTGTTTTTT.

The gene calls are TRBV5-8 and TRBJ2-7, with 8 bases matching TRBD1. In germline, CDR1 is SGHTS, CDR2 YDEGEE. The V and J ends lost 8 bases and 4 bases, in that order; junction bases with no gene match: 17. This CDR3 is 16 amino acids long. The CDR3 loop is CASNNLPGQVVYEQYF. In DNA form, the CDR3 reads TGTGCCAGTAACAACCTCCCGGGACAGGTGGTATACGAGCAGTACTTC.

This clone is labeled medium-sized. The chain employs TRBV9 and TRBJ1-6; 7 bases agree with TRBD1. CDR3 size: 14 residues. J was trimmed by 6 bases and V by 3 bases; bases with no gene match: 3. Germline V lookup: CDR1 SGDLS, CDR2 YYNGEE. Written as DNA, the CDR3 is TGTGCCAGCAGCGCCCAGGGGGTTAATTCACCCCTCCACTTT. It specifies CASSAQGVNSPLHF.

This clone was counted many times. This CDR3 reads CASSDSGMYYGYTF. The CDR3 nucleotides are TGTGCCAGCAGCGACTCAGGGATGTACTATGGCTACACCTTC. The chain links TRBV5-4 to TRBJ1-2; possible D gene TRBD1, 5 bases. Germline V gives CDR1 SGHNT, CDR2 YYREEE (reference sequence). V lost 4 bases to trimming and J lost 3 bases, with 13 bases between them. The CDR3 is made up of 14 amino acids.

By sample share, this clone is medium-sized. The chain uses TRBV4-1 and TRBJ2-7; the match to TRBD1 covers 11 bases. Losses at the gene ends were 3 bases for V and 6 bases for J; bases not matched to a gene: 4. CDR3 length: 14 amino acids. Germline V gene lookup returns CDR1 MGHRA and CDR2 YSYEKL. CDR3 DNA sequence: TGCGCCAGCAGCCACCCCGGGACAGGGGGCGAGCAGTACTTC. Protein: CASSHPGTGGEQYF.

The rearrangement joins TRBV30 to TRBJ1-5; D not resolved. CDR1 GTSNPN and CDR2 SVGIG come from the germline V gene (reference sequence). V was shortened by 2 bases and J by 3 bases, with 8 bases between the two germline ends. The CDR3 totals 13 residues. CDR3 nucleotides: TGTGCCTGGAGTCCCCAGGACAATCAGCCCCAGCATTTT. It translates to CAWSPQDNQPQHF. The full variable domain, rest sourced from reference TRBV30 and TRBJ1-5, is SQTIHQWPATLVQPVGSPLSLECTVEGTSNPNLYWYRQAAGRGLQLLFYSVGIGQISSEVPQNLSASRPQDRQFILSSKKLLLSDSGFYLCAWSPQDNQPQHFGDGTRLSIL.

The chain uses TRBV5-8 and TRBJ2-2; tentative D call: TRBD1 (6 bases). Germline CDR1 reads SGHTS; CDR2 reads YDEGEE. The length of the CDR3 is 16 residues. Between the trimmed V and J ends, which lost 5 bases and 1 base, there was a span of 15 bases. The CDR3 nucleotides are TGTGCCAGCAGAGAGACGGGACAAGGGAACACCGGGGAGCTGTTTTTT. Encoded protein: CASRETGQGNTGELFF.

The chain links TRBV19 to TRBJ2-7, with D uncertain. The CDR3 consists of 12 residues. V lost 5 bases to trimming and J lost 6 bases, with 11 bases between them. From germline, CDR1 is LNHDA and CDR2 SQIVND (reference sequence). CDR3 in amino acids: CASSASGFEQYF. DNA for the CDR3: TGTGCCAGTAGTGCTTCGGGTTTCGAGCAGTACTTC.

The V call is TRBV6-6, the J call TRBJ2-7; 7 bases line up with TRBD2. After removal of 5 bases from V and 10 bases from J, the junction contained 8 bases not matched to a gene. This CDR3 has 12 residues. CDR1 is MNHNY and CDR2 is SVGAGI in the germline V gene (reference sequence). The CDR3 DNA follows: TGTGCCAGCAGTCCCTCGGGGGGAGGTCAGTACTTC. Translated: CASSPSGGGQYF.

This chain uses TRBV7-8 with TRBJ2-4, with D possibly being TRBD1 (6 bases). Germline V gene lookup returns CDR1 SGHVS and CDR2 FQNEAQ. V lost 5 bases to trimming and J lost 0 bases, with 14 bases between them. The CDR3 length is 16 residues. In DNA, the CDR3 is TGTGCCAGCAGCGGATACAGGGACCTAGCCAAAAACATTCAGTACTTC. Translating it yields CASSGYRDLAKNIQYF.

J is TRBJ2-6 and V is TRBV9; TRBD2 agrees at 8 bases. From germline, CDR1 is SGDLS and CDR2 YYNGEE. This CDR3 comprises 18 residues. J gave up 0 bases and V 3 bases, and 8 bases lay outside the gene matches. CDR3 protein: CASSEGGGGSSGANVLTF. DNA for the CDR3: TGTGCCAGCAGCGAGGGGGGCGGGGGGTCCTCTGGGGCCAACGTCCTGACTTTC. Full variable domain (remainder filled in from reference TRBV9 and TRBJ2-6): DSGVTQTPKHLITATGQRVTLRCSPRSGDLSVYWYQQSLDQGLQFLIQYYNGEERAKGNILERFSAQQFPDLHSELNLSSLELGDSALYFCASSEGGGGSSGANVLTFGAGSRLTVL.

This clone appeared a single time. The chain couples TRBV5-4 to TRBJ2-7, with D unclear. Between the trimmed V and J ends, which lost 1 base and 7 bases, there was a span of 12 bases. In germline, CDR1 is SGHNT, CDR2 YYREEE (reference sequence). CDR3 length equals 13 residues. DNA for the CDR3: TGTGCCAGCAGCTTGAGAGGAGCGCGGGAGCAGTACTTC. Translated: CASSLRGAREQYF.

The gene calls are TRBV27 and TRBJ2-7; tentatively, D is TRBD1 (6 bases). This CDR3 is 14 amino acids long. The germline CDR1 and CDR2 sequences are MNHEY and SMNVEV (reference sequence). V was cut by 4 bases and J by 4 bases, with 14 bases left in between. CDR3 sequence reads: CASSSSPTGYEQYF. Here the CDR3 DNA reads TGTGCCAGCAGTTCCTCCCCAACAGGGTACGAGCAGTACTTC.

This rearrangement joins TRBV9 to TRBJ2-3; 10 nucleotides agree with TRBD2. This CDR3 contains 14 residues. Trimming removed 0 bases from V and 6 bases from J; junction bases left unmatched: 1. The V gene's germline CDR1 is SGDLS and CDR2 YYNGEE. This chain's CDR3 is CASSVGSGGDTQYF. CDR3 DNA sequence: TGTGCCAGCAGCGTAGGTAGCGGGGGGGATACGCAGTATTTT.

For the CDR3, the DNA is TGTGCCAGCAGTGAAAAACAGTTCACTTCACCCCTCCACTTT. As protein: CASSEKQFTSPLHF. This sequence joins TRBV6-1 and TRBJ1-6; D gene uncertain. The CDR3 spans 14 residues. V was cut by 2 bases and J by 9 bases, with 11 bases left in between. Germline CDR1 and CDR2: MNHNS and SASEGT.

The chain couples TRBV19 to TRBJ2-1, with 8 bases fitting TRBD1. Germline V lookup: CDR1 LNHDA, CDR2 SQIVND (reference sequence). V dropped 1 base and J dropped 7; count of bases not matched to a gene: 6. The CDR3 loop spans 15 amino acids. CDR3: CASSIASGGPNEQFF. The CDR3 DNA reads as TGTGCCAGTAGTATAGCGTCAGGGGGCCCAAATGAGCAGTTCTTC.

The V and J genes are TRBV19 and TRBJ2-3; the match to TRBD2 covers 8 bases. CDR1 is LNHDA and CDR2 is SQIVND in the germline V gene (reference sequence). V gave up 8 bases and J gave up 4 bases; unmatched junction bases: 5. This CDR3 comprises 13 residues. CDR3 in amino acids: CASGGGRSDTQYF. The CDR3 coding sequence is TGTGCCAGTGGCGGGGGGAGATCAGATACGCAGTATTTT.

This CDR3 reads CASSVGGGPQNAQYF. For the CDR3, the DNA is TGTGCCAGCAGCGTAGGAGGGGGACCCCAAAACGCGCAGTATTTT. This chain connects TRBV9 to TRBJ2-3, with D maybe TRBD1 (6 bases). The ends were cut back, 0 bases at V and 10 bases at J, with 18 bases in the middle. The germline CDR1 and CDR2 sequences are SGDLS and YYNGEE. This CDR3 spans 15 amino acids.

The CDR3 reads CASSLSRDGGSGTQYF. In DNA form, the CDR3 reads TGTGCCAGCAGCTTAAGTCGCGACGGCGGCTCGGGGACGCAGTATTTT. This chain connects TRBV7-9 to TRBJ2-3; D might be TRBD2 (5 bases). CDR1 SEHNR and CDR2 FQNEAQ come from the germline V gene (reference sequence). The CDR3 has 16 amino acids. Trimming cost V 2 bases and J 9 bases, with 21 bases left between them.

CDR3 amino acids: CASTRLAGDEQYF. The CDR3 DNA follows: TGTGCCAGCACGAGACTAGCGGGTGACGAGCAGTACTTC. V gene TRBV27 combines with J gene TRBJ2-7; TRBD2 aligns across 10 bases. V lost 7 bases and J lost 5; bases outside the gene matches: 5. Per the germline V gene, CDR1 is MNHEY and CDR2 is SMNVEV (reference sequence). The CDR3 contains 13 residues.